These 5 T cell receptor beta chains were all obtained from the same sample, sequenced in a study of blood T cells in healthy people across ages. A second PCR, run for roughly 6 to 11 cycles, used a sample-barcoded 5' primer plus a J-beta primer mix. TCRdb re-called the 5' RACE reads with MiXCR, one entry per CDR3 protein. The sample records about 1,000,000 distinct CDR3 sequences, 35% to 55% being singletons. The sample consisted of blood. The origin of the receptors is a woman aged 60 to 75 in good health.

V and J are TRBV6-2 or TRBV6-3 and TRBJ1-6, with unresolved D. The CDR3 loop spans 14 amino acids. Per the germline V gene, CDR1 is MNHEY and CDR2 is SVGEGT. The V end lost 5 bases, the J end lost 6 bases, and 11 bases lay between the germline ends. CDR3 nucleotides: TGTGCCAGCAGTGGATCTGAGGTTAATTCACCCCTCCACTTT. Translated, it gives CASSGSEVNSPLHF.

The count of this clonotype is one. The CDR3 loop reads CSASPTTGGLPYEQYF. DNA for the CDR3: TGCAGTGCTAGTCCTACGACAGGGGGTCTCCCCTACGAGCAGTACTTC. The rearrangement links TRBV20-1 to TRBJ2-7; 9 positions agree with TRBD1. The trim removed 3 bases at V and 2 bases at J, leaving 11 bases unmatched. The CDR3 runs to 16 residues. The germline gives CDR1 DFQATT, CDR2 SNEGSKA (reference sequence).

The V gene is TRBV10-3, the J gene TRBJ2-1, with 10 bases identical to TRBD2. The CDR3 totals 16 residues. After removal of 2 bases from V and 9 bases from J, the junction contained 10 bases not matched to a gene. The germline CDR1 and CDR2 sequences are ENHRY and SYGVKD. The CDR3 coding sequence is TGTGCCATCAGTGAGACGCCCGGGACTAGCGATACTGAGCAGTTCTTC. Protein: CAISETPGTSDTEQFF.

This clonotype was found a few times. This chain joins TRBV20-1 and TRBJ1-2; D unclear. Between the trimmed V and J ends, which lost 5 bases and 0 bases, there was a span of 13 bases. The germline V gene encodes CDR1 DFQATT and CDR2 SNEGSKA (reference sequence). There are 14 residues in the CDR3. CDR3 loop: CSARRQHTNYGYTF. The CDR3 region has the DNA TGCAGTGCTCGTCGGCAGCATACTAACTATGGCTACACCTTC.

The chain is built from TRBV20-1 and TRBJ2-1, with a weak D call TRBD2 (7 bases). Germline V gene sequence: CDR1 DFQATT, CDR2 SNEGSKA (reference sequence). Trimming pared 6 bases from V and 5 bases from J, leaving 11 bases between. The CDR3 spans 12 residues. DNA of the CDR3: TGCAGTGCCGAGCGGGACAACAATGAGCAGTTCTTC. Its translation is CSAERDNNEQFF.